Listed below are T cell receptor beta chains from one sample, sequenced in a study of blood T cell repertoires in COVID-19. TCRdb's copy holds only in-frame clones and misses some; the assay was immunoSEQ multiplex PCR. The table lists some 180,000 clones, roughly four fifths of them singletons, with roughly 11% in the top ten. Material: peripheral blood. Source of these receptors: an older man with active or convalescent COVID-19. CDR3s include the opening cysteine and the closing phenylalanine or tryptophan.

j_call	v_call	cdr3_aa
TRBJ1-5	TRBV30	CAWEGGNQPQHF
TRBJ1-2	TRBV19	CASIGSGPLGYTF
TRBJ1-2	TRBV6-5	CASSYKGAGGYTF
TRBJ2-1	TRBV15	CATSRSGGALNEQFF
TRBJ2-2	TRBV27	CASSPQGVLAGELFF
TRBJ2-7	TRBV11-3	CASSLGGVGYEQYF
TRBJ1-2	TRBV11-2	CASSLGGVGPYGYTF
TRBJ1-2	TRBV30	CAWSAGYGYGYTF
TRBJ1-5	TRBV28	CASSSPTEYSNQPQHF
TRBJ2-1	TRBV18	CASSRGDEQFF
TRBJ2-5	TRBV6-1	CASSETGTGGWETQYF